A single sample is the source of the 10 T cell receptor beta chains below, sequenced in a study of cytomegalovirus exposure and HLA in healthy donors. It was with 60 Vbeta and 13 Jbeta primers that the PCR ran. This table comes from immunoSEQ multiplex PCR, and its TCRdb copy is limited to in-frame clones, with some not included. Altogether around 160,000 clones are present, about 80% being singletons, with the ten largest covering over 8%. Sequenced material: PBMCs. The receptor set was obtained from a young man in good health and CMV-seropositive.

The chain couples TRBV30 to TRBJ1-1, with a tentative D call TRBD1 (5 bases). The germline V gene has CDR1 GTSNPN and CDR2 SVGIG (reference sequence). The CDR3 consists of 13 residues. V was pared by 2 bases and J by 1 base, with 8 bases between. The CDR3 spells CAWSRGTNTEAFF. Here the CDR3 DNA reads TGTGCCTGGAGTCGGGGGACGAACACTGAAGCTTTCTTT.

This chain joins TRBV10-3 and TRBJ1-1; D ambiguous. Germline V gene sequence: CDR1 ENHRY, CDR2 SYGVKD. CDR3 length equals 13 residues. V was clipped by 0 bases and J by 1 base, with 3 bases between them. CDR3 bases: TGTGCCATCAGTGAGTCCGGGAACACTGAAGCTTTCTTT. Amino acid sequence: CAISESGNTEAFF.

The V call is TRBV29-1, the J call TRBJ2-3; 8 bases align to TRBD2. The CDR3 is 10 residues long. Germline V CDR1 and CDR2: SQVTM, ANQGSEA. V lost 6 bases and J lost 8; bases outside the gene matches: 1. The CDR3 DNA follows: TGCAGCGTCGCGGGGGGTACGCAGTATTTT. Protein product: CSVAGGTQYF.

This sequence joins TRBV6-1 and TRBJ2-3, with 9 bases identical to TRBD1. V shed 8 bases, J shed 6 bases, and the junction held 9 bases outside the gene matches. The CDR3 contains 14 residues. In germline, CDR1 is MNHNS, CDR2 SASEGT. Here the CDR3 DNA reads TGTGCCAGCCAGACAGGGGGAGGTTCGGATACGCAGTATTTT. Amino acids: CASQTGGGSDTQYF.

In this sample, this clone turned up a few times. V gene TRBV6-5 combines with J gene TRBJ1-5, with D maybe TRBD1 (5 bases). The V end lost 6 bases, the J end lost 0 bases, and 12 bases lay between the germline ends. Germline V gene lookup returns CDR1 MNHEY and CDR2 SVGAGI. This CDR3 has 15 amino acids. The CDR3 DNA reads TGTGCCAGCAGGCCCCGCGGGGGTAGCAATCAGCCCCAGCATTTT. Translated: CASRPRGGSNQPQHF.

The V and J genes are TRBV28 and TRBJ2-5, with 7 nucleotides matching TRBD1. J was trimmed by 5 bases and V by 2 bases; bases with no gene match: 2. Germline CDR1 is MDHEN and CDR2 is SYDVKM. This CDR3 contains 13 residues. The CDR3 spells CASSLIQGETQYF. The DNA of the CDR3 is TGTGCCAGCAGTTTAATACAGGGGGAGACCCAGTACTTC.

The chain links TRBV6-5 to TRBJ2-6, with D tentatively TRBD2 (5 bases). The CDR3 is 16 residues long. The V end was cut by 2 bases, the J end by 0 bases, with 8 bases between. The germline gives CDR1 MNHEY, CDR2 SVGAGI. The CDR3 DNA is TGTGCCAGCAGTTACCAAGAGGGCTCTGGGGCCAACGTCCTGACTTTC. The encoded protein is CASSYQEGSGANVLTF.

V is TRBV19 and J is TRBJ1-2, with D hard to call. With 6 bases removed from V and 12 bases from J, the gap between germline ends came to 17 bases. The CDR3 is 12 amino acids. In germline, CDR1 is LNHDA, CDR2 SQIVND (reference sequence). The CDR3: CASSTRGLGDTF. CDR3 nucleotides: TGTGCCAGTAGCACCCGTGGCCTCGGGGACACCTTC. Supplemented by reference TRBV19 and TRBJ1-2, the full variable domain reads DGGITQSPKYLFRKEGQNVTLSCEQNLNHDAMYWYRQDPGQGLRLIYYSQIVNDFQKGDIAEGYSVSREKKESFPLTVTSAQKNPTAFYLCASSTRGLGDTFGSGTRLTVV.

A remark on this clone: Since the CDR3 does not end with the conserved phenylalanine or tryptophan, this likely comes from a read error. The chain employs TRBV10-2 and TRBJ1-6, with 11 bases lining up with TRBD1. Germline V gene sequence: CDR1 WSHSY, CDR2 SAAADI. The CDR3 loop spans 15 amino acids. Losses at the gene ends were 10 bases for V and 9 bases for J; bases not matched to a gene: 11. CDR3 nucleotides: TGCGCCACCTGGACAGGGGGCGAGGTCGGTTCACCCCTCCACCTT. Its protein is CATWTGGEVGSPLHL.

The V gene is TRBV5-1, the J gene TRBJ1-6; D remains unclear. The CDR3 runs to 13 residues. Germline V gene data show CDR1 as SGHRS and CDR2 as YFSETQ. Trimming took off 2 bases at V and 14 bases at J, with 14 bases between the two ends. CDR3 in DNA: TGCGCCAGCAGCTTTAACGACCCCCTAGCCCTCCACTTT. It translates to CASSFNDPLALHF.